A selection of T cell receptor beta chains follows, all from one sample in a study of OX40 agonist ivuxolimab in advanced cancers. Produced via immunoSEQ multiplex PCR; TCRdb's table is partial and in-frame only. The profile shows 70,000 to 95,000 clones, about 86% of them singletons. The sample consisted of CD4+ or CD8+ T cells sorted from blood, taken in a trial of the OX40 agonist ivuxolimab. The receptors stem from an adult with an advanced solid tumor such as melanoma, head and neck, liver or kidney cancer. Both conserved end residues are part of each CDR3.

v_gene: TRBV29-1; len: 13; CDR3aa: CSAVGTGFEKLFF
v_gene: TRBV10-3; len: 17; CDR3aa: CAISESGTAGITNEQFF
v_gene: TRBV29-1; len: 12; CDR3aa: CSVGGALGEQYF
v_gene: TRBV6-5; len: 15; CDR3aa: CASSIQGVNNSPLHF
v_gene: TRBV18; len: 15; CDR3aa: CASSPGQGQAGELFF
v_gene: TRBV6-5; len: 15; CDR3aa: CASSYIGGGLNEQFF
v_gene: TRBV6-5; len: 14; CDR3aa: CASSYLNGVGELFF
v_gene: TRBV6-4; len: 13; CDR3aa: CASSAQAGTEAFF
v_gene: TRBV28; len: 17; CDR3aa: CASSPPFSAVDGNTIYF
v_gene: TRBV28; len: 14; CDR3aa: CASSLEGTPYEQYF
v_gene: TRBV5-8; len: 16; CDR3aa: CASSFYSGGYSYEQYF
v_gene: TRBV7-9; len: 17; CDR3aa: CASSSPPGLAVQETQYF
v_gene: TRBV20-1; len: 11; CDR3aa: CSVPKLYEQYF
v_gene: TRBV7-2; len: 15; CDR3aa: CASSFGLASYNEQFF
v_gene: TRBV13; len: 14; CDR3aa: CASSLANQAGELFF
v_gene: TRBV5-4; len: 17; CDR3aa: CASSLDPSGGLYNEQFF
v_gene: TRBV29-1; len: 13; CDR3aa: CSVALDSTGAQYF
v_gene: TRBV19; len: 13; CDR3aa: CASSDSSGNTIYF
v_gene: TRBV5-1; len: 17; CDR3aa: CASSLEVGRFSGNTIYF
v_gene: TRBV7-9; len: 16; CDR3aa: CASSSRERPLYNEQFF
v_gene: TRBV18; len: 16; CDR3aa: CASSPSQAANTGELFF
v_gene: TRBV5-6; len: 16; CDR3aa: CASSLPFGLLGYGYTF
v_gene: TRBV18; len: 12; CDR3aa: CASSPVQETQYF
v_gene: TRBV5-4; len: 14; CDR3aa: CASSLGGANTEAFF
v_gene: TRBV27; len: 14; CDR3aa: CASSLQEYTGELFF
v_gene: TRBV5-1; len: 13; CDR3aa: CASSLEGLTEAFF
v_gene: TRBV19; len: 13; CDR3aa: CASTYTGTYGYTF
v_gene: TRBV7-9; len: 17; CDR3aa: CASSPDRGRDSNQPQHF
v_gene: TRBV2; len: 14; CDR3aa: CASSDIWGTDTQYF
v_gene: TRBV7-9; len: 13; CDR3aa: CASSSLGERSAFF
v_gene: TRBV18; len: 13; CDR3aa: CASSPDNTGELFF
v_gene: TRBV11-1; len: 14; CDR3aa: CASSLAPRDGELFF
v_gene: TRBV18; len: 14; CDR3aa: CASSPPSVGTEAFF
v_gene: TRBV9; len: 17; CDR3aa: CASSRGTGGEINYGYTF
v_gene: TRBV29-1; len: 12; CDR3aa: CSVVLSQETQYF
v_gene: TRBV7-7; len: 15; CDR3aa: CASSLRGAPTNEQFF
v_gene: TRBV19; len: 14; CDR3aa: CASSVTGYGYEQYF
v_gene: TRBV11-3; len: 15; CDR3aa: CASSSSGDSYNEQFF
v_gene: TRBV5-4; len: 15; CDR3aa: CASSLRGGLNGELFF
v_gene: TRBV14; len: 14; CDR3aa: CASSRGQGFYEQYF
v_gene: TRBV7-9; len: 16; CDR3aa: CASSLGGTVNTGELFF
v_gene: TRBV7-3; len: 12; CDR3aa: CASSLGGGEQFF
v_gene: TRBV19; len: 15; CDR3aa: CASSIGQSSNQPQHF
v_gene: TRBV28; len: 15; CDR3aa: CASSLGGAGNTEAFF
v_gene: TRBV4-2; len: 15; CDR3aa: CASSQRVAADSPLHF
v_gene: TRBV21-1; len: 14; CDR3aa: CASSKRTGGYEQYF
v_gene: TRBV27; len: 16; CDR3aa: CASRGHRGSGSYEQYF
v_gene: TRBV27; len: 15; CDR3aa: CASSIQGGTNEKLFF
v_gene: TRBV7-9; len: 15; CDR3aa: CASSLTGGVLDTQYF
v_gene: TRBV19; len: 14; CDR3aa: CASSPGQGFGELFF
v_gene: TRBV2; len: 13; CDR3aa: CASSDGGSYEQYF
v_gene: TRBV7-3; len: 13; CDR3aa: CASSLPGANVLTF
v_gene: TRBV10-3; len: 15; CDR3aa: CAISPGAESYNEQFF
v_gene: TRBV7-2; len: 14; CDR3aa: CASSFLNSGNTIYF
v_gene: TRBV5-1; len: 17; CDR3aa: CASSWQTSGGSYNEQFF
v_gene: TRBV2; len: 13; CDR3aa: CASAMTGNSPLHF
v_gene: TRBV6-1; len: 16; CDR3aa: CASSVGLDPSTDTQYF
v_gene: TRBV5-4; len: 16; CDR3aa: CASSSGLGGPYNEQFF
v_gene: TRBV5-1; len: 13; CDR3aa: CASSFKDPTEAFF